This note documents a single TCR beta chain sequence. It has no known antigen specificity. Base qualities are missing; no much larger clone stands one base away. This entry is derived from a study of cytomegalovirus exposure and HLA in healthy donors (dated by TCRdb to the late 2010s). Concerning the study at large: In an earlier analysis of roughly 500 of the donors, less than 350 Gb of sequence data and 117 million unique TCR beta sequences from roughly 200 million T cells were reported. Roughly 300 gigabases of sequencing data and 91 million or so unique TCR sequences made up an early release that covered around 640 HLA-typed donors. Among the roughly 390 genotyped donors, around 79% belonged to the genetic ancestry cluster associated with self-reported Caucasian donors. The study was designed to test whether signatures of past pathogen exposure could be identified by cataloging public T cell receptors. The study used immunosequencing to profile the T cell repertoires of approximately 640 subjects and linked those repertoires to cytomegalovirus serostatus. Besides the first cohort of 550 to 750 subjects, a separate validation cohort made up of 120 different subjects was used. High-throughput TCR immunosequencing, statistical association of individual TCRs with disease status, and machine learning were combined to predict cytomegalovirus infection status. A later analysis re-examined previously published TCR beta repertoires from 610 or so donors and added high-resolution HLA genotyping to investigate patterns of TCR occurrence. The later analysis used no new phenotypic data to find candidate immune exposures, relying instead on TCR beta sequences and their occurrence across donors. An earlier analysis of 587 of the donors used high-throughput TCR beta sequencing to judge whether each TCR beta V gene segment behaved as functional or pseudogenic. Donor age, sex, ethnicity and CMV serostatus were compiled together with the repertoire data. Genome-wide SNP genotypes for about three fifths of the roughly 700 donors were used in a later genetic analysis, which treated that subset as a discovery cohort. All discovery cohort repertoires had been generated on a single sequencing platform. HLA typing covered class I and class II loci at four-digit resolution. The number of donors typed differed by locus, with roughly 620-630 for A, B, C, DRB1 and DQB1, more than 500 for DQA1, 600 to 610 for DPA1, and 450 to 480 for DPB1. Several DR-DQ haplotypes were handled as single units for association and clustering because linkage in the cohort was strong. Among 300 to 500 genotyped donors of the cohort, an average of about 220,000 unique TCR beta nucleotide sequences was sequenced per donor, of which approximately 18% were non-productive.

In total, 666 healthy bone marrow donors made up the cohort. All cohort members were sampled while nominally healthy, although unrecorded immune exposures were likely present. The donor was CMV seropositive and belonged to the group of 250 to 300 seropositive cohort members. A peripheral blood sample was collected from each donor, and TCR beta sequencing was performed on peripheral blood mononuclear cells. Genomic DNA was extracted from the blood cell samples with the Qiagen DNeasy Blood Extraction Kit. Points the paper makes about the study in general: Because counts were too low, about 15 rarely observed V segments, including chromosome 9 orphons, were left out of the earlier analysis of a few hundred of the donors. According to a later analysis, TCR association rates differed among HLA loci, with DRB1 alleles showing the most associated TCRs and HLA-C alleles showing the fewest. Broadly in line with IMGT annotations, most TCR beta V segments showed up in productive rearrangements about 90% or about 30% of the time in an earlier analysis of approximately 600 of the donors. The presence/absence analyses assumed that sequencing depth was roughly uniform across donors, and that assumption may not be true. Linkage disequilibrium might explain the correlated functional status among segregating V segments, but an unknown experimental factor could not be excluded. A cluster of highly shared sequence variants was judged likely to represent a technical artifact of the sequencing pipeline. A further reported finding was that TCR beta sequences accurately predicted the HLA-A and HLA-B alleles for most subjects in the first cohort. Because some donors lacked HLA typing at each locus, the association tests relied only on the typed subset. It was suggested by the authors that the approach could potentially be generalized to other disease states and immunological phenotypes. Some IMGT-functional V segments, including TRBV6-2 and TRBV6-3, could not be distinguished by the 87-base-pair reads and were therefore excluded. For the cohort, immune exposure information was limited to CMV serostatus. In a later analysis, several top co-occurrence clusters were reported to appear linked to parvovirus B19, influenza, CMV and Epstein-Barr virus. An association between a missense DCLRE1C variant and V-gene and J-gene trimming of TCR beta chains was found in a later genetic analysis and replicated in an independent cohort. In vitro tests confirmed that three of the cytomegalovirus-associated TCR beta chains recognize cytomegalovirus antigens. Most CMV-associated TCR beta chains appeared to be HLA-restricted in a later analysis, and the HLA associations seemed to be driven largely by CMV exposure. When HLA alleles, especially DR and DQ, strongly co-occurred, attributing TCR associations to individual alleles was difficult. In a later analysis, HLA-associated TCR beta chains were found to be more clonally expanded and to have lower generation probabilities than equally common non-associated chains. This cohort had only TCR beta chains sequenced, and the lack of alpha or paired-chain data limited which features could be detected. In both the original and validation cohorts, the classifier was reported to diagnose cytomegalovirus status with high specificity and sensitivity. A total of about 150 TCR beta chains were listed by the study as associated with cytomegalovirus. Specific HLA alleles were associated with over 15,000 TCR beta sequences at a false discovery rate of 0.05 in a later analysis. Most TCR sequences were seen in very few donors, while some public TCRs were found in many individuals. Compared with the 666-donor mean, donors in an Asian-associated ancestry cluster had fewer N-insertions in productive TCRs, according to a later genetic analysis.

Library construction relied on the immunoSEQ multiplex PCR assay. A mixture of 60 forward primers for TCR Vbeta segments and 13 reverse primers for TCR Jbeta segments was used in the multiplex PCR. The CDR3 region of rearranged TCR beta genes was amplified from genomic DNA with a multiplex PCR assay. Amplified TCR beta libraries were sequenced as 87-base-pair reads on the Illumina HiSeq System. The study's own analysis went as follows. A later analysis counted about 80 million unique TCR beta chains across the 666 repertoires, and roughly 11 million of these chains were shared by at least two donors. Raw reads were error-corrected and collapsed into unique sequences with a nearest-neighbor algorithm that merged closely related sequences to remove PCR and sequencing errors. Alignment of CDR3 sequences to IMGT reference sequences was used to assign V, D and J gene segments. For a sequence to be retained, at least a six-nucleotide match to both a V gene segment and a J gene segment was required. A rearrangement counted as productive if the CDR3 had no stop codons and remained in frame with V and J, and every other rearrangement counted as non-productive. Following IMGT convention, CDR3 was defined as the stretch from the second conserved V-encoded cysteine up to the conserved J-encoded phenylalanine. Sequences without an unambiguous match to a single V gene segment were excluded from the earlier analysis of 587 of the donors. In an earlier analysis of approximately 560 of the donors, a V segment was called functional when productive rearrangements were above 56.7%, and segregating when the standard deviation between donors exceeded 5%. A statistical classification framework was built to diagnose cytomegalovirus status from the catalog of TCR beta chain sequences. In a later analysis, TCR nucleotide sequences were compared against IMGT/GENE-DB human TR gene sequences so that V and J genes could be assigned. In a later analysis, CDR3 sequences and most-parsimonious VDJ recombination scenarios were assigned using the TCRdist pipeline. In a later analysis, each TCR beta chain was defined by its CDR3 amino acid sequence together with its V-gene family, and reads lacking a unique V-gene family were excluded. A later analysis removed over 500 highly shared, low-generation-probability nucleotide sequences to deal with suspected cross-contamination and a sequencing artifact. A later analysis calculated a clonal expansion index for each public chain from normalized within-repertoire ranks of inferred template counts. A later analysis computed generation probabilities with a VDJ recombination model fitted to out-of-frame rearrangements, and checked the results against IGoR. In a later analysis, TCR-TCR, TCR-HLA and TCR-CMV co-occurrence was scored with hypergeometric tests, and a repertoire-size bias correction was applied to TCR pairs. In a later analysis, false discovery rates were estimated by permuting HLA or CMV assignments 20 times. In a later analysis, co-occurring TCRs were grouped with DBSCAN, and TCRdist sequence similarity was added when clustering was performed within HLA-allele-positive subsets. Repertoires with fewer than 30,000 or more than 120,000 public chains were left out of co-occurrence clustering, as were five repertoires with anomalous nucleotide sharing. This is the immuneACCESS table as TCRdb keeps it, with only in-frame sequences that have V and J called. A part of the clones is gone; compared with another copy, unresolved V genes explain less than half, and the rest is unexplained. V and J calls and clone size are as listed in that table; D and trimming were resolved from the DNA. The sample table records about 59,000 clones; about 81% of these occur just once. The top ten clonotypes cover almost 7% of the sample.

As encoded in the germline V gene, CDR1 is MNHNS while CDR2 is SASEGT. Between the V and J ends, shortened by 2 bases and 7 bases respectively, the junction contains 8 bases. Reading from cysteine to phenylalanine, the CDR3 counts 12 amino acids. Only the CDR3 portion is preserved as DNA: 36 bases, with reading frame beginning at the first base. This TCR was sampled from a man aged 25-45 years in good health and CMV-seropositive. This chain joins TRBV6-1 to TRBJ2-5; TRBD2 is possibly the D segment (5 matching bases). Sequencing was done on a sample of PBMCs. The DNA sequence is TGTGCCAGCAGTGAACCAGGAGGGACCCAGTACTTC. It codes for CASSEPGGTQYF.